The 30 T cell receptor beta chains given below trace back to one sample, sequenced in a study of beta chain features in type 1 diabetes (dated by TCRdb to between 2017 and 2018). The library came from the immunoSEQ multiplex PCR assay. All of the isolated RNA was reverse transcribed with the High Capacity cDNA Reverse Transcription Kit, so expressed TCRB transcripts were sequenced. TCRdb retrieved this table from immuneACCESS and kept in-frame rearrangements only. Not all clones are present; in checked studies, unresolved V genes account for under half, and no reason is known for the remainder. The table for this sample lists 860,000 or so clones; roughly 16% of them were counted only once. The top ten clones comprise 0.02% to 0.025% of the sample. Sequencing was done on a sample of naive CD4+ T cells from blood. The sample's cell subset or site label, decoded: true naive CD4+ T cells. The receptors derive from a woman between 18 and 29 years old in good health.

In its sample, this clone was seen a few times. Other DNA sequences in the same sample also yield this CDR3. This chain links TRBV9 with TRBJ2-1; a possible D gene is TRBD1 (5 bases). From germline, CDR1 is SGDLS and CDR2 YYNGEE. V lost 0 bases and J 6 bases, leaving 7 bases between the germline ends. This CDR3 is built from 13 residues. The CDR3 is CASSVGGGNEQFF. Here the CDR3 DNA reads TGTGCCAGCAGCGTAGGGGGCGGCAATGAGCAGTTCTTC.

This clone turned up a few times. The chain combines TRBV28 with TRBJ2-7; TRBD1 aligns across 10 bases. The J segment lost 3 bases and the V segment lost 7 bases, leaving 6 bases of the junction unmatched. The length of the CDR3 is 14 residues. CDR1 is MDHEN, CDR2 SYDVKM, per germline. The CDR3 region has the DNA TGTGCCAGCACCAGGACAGGGGGGGTCTACGAGCAGTACTTC. Protein: CASTRTGGVYEQYF.

This clone was seen more than once but under ten times. The genes are TRBV28 and TRBJ1-2; no definite D call. Germline V lookup: CDR1 MDHEN, CDR2 SYDVKM. V lost 3 bases and J lost 8, with 16 bases in between. The CDR3 is made up of 14 amino acids. Here the CDR3 DNA reads TGTGCCAGCAGTTTGCCGGGTACCCCCTGGGGCTACACCTTC. Its protein is CASSLPGTPWGYTF.

The rearrangement joins TRBV7-9 to TRBJ2-5; 14 bases are a match to TRBD2. Unmatched junction bases numbered 7, after V lost 5 bases and J lost 5 bases. Germline V gives CDR1 SEHNR, CDR2 FQNEAQ (reference sequence). The length of the CDR3 is 16 residues. The CDR3 spells CASSHPGLAGVETQYF. DNA of the CDR3: TGTGCCAGCAGCCATCCGGGACTAGCGGGAGTTGAGACCCAGTACTTC.

V is TRBV15 and J is TRBJ2-3; perhaps TRBD1 as D (7 bases). The length of the CDR3 is 15 residues. The germline V gene has CDR1 LNHNV and CDR2 YYDKDF (reference sequence). V lost 3 bases and J 6 bases, leaving 16 bases between the germline ends. In nucleotides, the CDR3 is TGTGCCACCAGCAGGGTCGCCAGGGGGGATGATACGCAGTATTTT. Its protein product is CATSRVARGDDTQYF.

This clone turned up a few times. V usage is TRBV10-2 and J usage is TRBJ1-1; weak D call: TRBD1 (6 bases). The V end lost 6 bases, the J end lost 0 bases, and 11 bases lay between the germline ends. Per the germline V gene, CDR1 is WSHSY and CDR2 is SAAADI. This CDR3 region has 14 residues. In DNA form, the CDR3 reads TGCGCCAGCAGGACAGGCCCCATGAACACTGAAGCTTTCTTT. This codes for CASRTGPMNTEAFF.

A few counts support this clone. In the same sample, other DNA sequences code for this CDR3. The V and J genes are TRBV9 and TRBJ2-1; 8 bases are a match to TRBD2. This CDR3 has 15 amino acids. Germline-derived CDR1 and CDR2 are SGDLS and YYNGEE. V was pared by 0 bases and J by 4 bases, with 3 bases of the junction left unmatched. The CDR3 DNA follows: TGTGCCAGCAGCGTAGAGGCGGGAGGATACAATGAGCAGTTCTTC. Its translation: CASSVEAGGYNEQFF.

The rearrangement links TRBV27 to TRBJ2-4; TRBD1 matches at 10 bases. Germline V gene sequence: CDR1 MNHEY, CDR2 SMNVEV (reference sequence). The CDR3 sequence is 15 residues long. With V trimmed by 2 bases and J by 9 bases, 7 bases remained unmatched. DNA of the CDR3: TGTGCCAGCAGTTTACCCGGGACAGGGGATGGCATTCAGTACTTC. Its translation is CASSLPGTGDGIQYF.

The chain has TRBV19 and TRBJ1-5; weak D call: TRBD1 (5 bases). The CDR3 length is 14 residues. Germline CDR1 reads LNHDA; CDR2 reads SQIVND (reference sequence). Trimming took 1 base from V and 5 from J, leaving 9 bases between them. The CDR3 here is CASSIGGRDQPQHF. The CDR3, as DNA: TGTGCCAGTAGTATAGGGGGCAGGGATCAGCCCCAGCATTTT.

This clone has more than one count but fewer than ten. The genes are TRBV6-6 and TRBJ2-1, with D possibly being TRBD1 or TRBD2 (5 bases each). Germline CDR1 MNHNY, CDR2 SVGAGI (reference sequence). The CDR3 loop spans 13 amino acids. The V end lost 5 bases, the J end lost 9 bases, and 14 bases lay between the germline ends. CDR3 sequence (DNA): TGTGCCAGCAGTGTCGGATGGGACCTTGAGCAGTTCTTC. Its protein product is CASSVGWDLEQFF.

J is TRBJ2-7 and V is TRBV2; D not certain. Germline CDR1 is SNHLY and CDR2 is FYNNEI. Trimming shortened V by 1 base and J by 3 bases, and 13 bases separated the two germline ends. The CDR3 extends over 15 amino acids. CDR3 protein: CASSEGRNTNYEQYF. CDR3 nucleotides: TGTGCCAGCAGTGAAGGACGGAATACCAACTACGAGCAGTACTTC.

This clone appeared a few times. This chain links TRBV7-2 with TRBJ2-5; 8 bases match TRBD1. The J segment lost 1 base and the V segment lost 2 bases, leaving 3 bases of the junction unmatched. This CDR3 has 15 amino acids. Germline loops: CDR1 SGHTA, CDR2 FQGNSA. Here the CDR3 DNA reads TGTGCCAGCAGCTTACAGGGGGCAGGCCAAGAGACCCAGTACTTC. It codes for CASSLQGAGQETQYF. The complete variable domain, with remaining parts taken from reference TRBV7-2 and TRBJ2-5, reads GAGVSQSPSNKVTEKGKDVELRCDPISGHTALYWYRQSLGQGLEFLIYFQGNSAPDKSGLPSDRFSAERTGGSVSTLTIQRTQQEDSAVYLCASSLQGAGQETQYFGPGTRLLVL.

This clone was detected a few times. CDR3 coding DNA: TGTGCCAGCGGCCGACAGGGGGCCTACGAGCAGTACTTC. This encodes CASGRQGAYEQYF. The V call is TRBV27, the J call TRBJ2-7; 9 nucleotides match TRBD1. Germline CDR1 reads MNHEY; CDR2 reads SMNVEV (reference sequence). J gave up 2 bases and V 8 bases, and 4 bases lay outside the gene matches. This CDR3 has 13 residues.

This clone has more than one count but fewer than ten. Other DNA sequences in this specimen translate into the identical CDR3. The chain has TRBV15 and TRBJ1-1; D is undetermined. Trimming pared 1 base from V and 1 base from J, leaving 4 bases between. From germline, CDR1 is LNHNV and CDR2 YYDKDF (reference sequence). The CDR3 is 13 amino acids. The CDR3 spells CATSRVGNTEAFF. The CDR3 DNA reads TGTGCCACCAGCAGAGTCGGGAACACTGAAGCTTTCTTT. Using reference TRBV15 and TRBJ1-1 for the parts outside the CDR3, the full variable domain is DAMVIQNPRYQVTQFGKPVTLSCSQTLNHNVMYWYQQKSSQAPKLLFHYYDKDFNNEADTPDNFQSRRPNTSFCFLDIRSPGLGDTAMYLCATSRVGNTEAFFGQGTRLTVV.

This clone has a handful of counts. The genes are TRBV7-9 and TRBJ1-2; D gene ambiguous. Trimming removed 3 bases at V and 4 bases at J, with 15 bases between. Per germline, CDR1 SEHNR and CDR2 FQNEAQ (reference sequence). The CDR3 is 15 amino acids. This chain's CDR3 is CASSLVGVLRYGYTF. Here the CDR3 DNA reads TGTGCCAGCAGCTTGGTTGGGGTCCTCCGCTATGGCTACACCTTC.

This clone was seen only a few times. The chain recombines TRBV18 with TRBJ1-2; D gene uncertain. The germline gives CDR1 KGHSH, CDR2 LQKENI. The CDR3 contains 15 residues. The V and J ends lost 3 bases and 4 bases respectively, with 15 bases between them. CDR3 nucleotides: TGTGCCAGCTCACCTTTGTCAGTCGACACCTATGGCTACACCTTC. This codes for CASSPLSVDTYGYTF.

The chain links TRBV6-1 to TRBJ2-3; D is possibly TRBD2 (6 bases). Germline V gene sequence: CDR1 MNHNS, CDR2 SASEGT. This CDR3 spans 14 amino acids. Trimming took 9 bases from V and 2 from J, leaving 15 bases between them. CDR3 coding DNA: TGTGCCAGAGGACCGGGACTCATCACAGATACGCAGTATTTT. Its protein is CARGPGLITDTQYF.

For this clone: Other nucleotide sequences from this sample produce the same CDR3. V is TRBV7-9 and J is TRBJ2-3; D gene unclear. Germline V lookup: CDR1 SEHNR, CDR2 FQNEAQ (reference sequence). Between the trimmed V and J ends, which lost 1 base and 6 bases, there was a span of 5 bases. The CDR3 length is 12 residues. The DNA for the CDR3 is TGTGCCAGCAGCTTAGTGGGTGATACGCAGTATTTT. Amino acids: CASSLVGDTQYF. Combining the CDR3 with reference TRBV7-9 and TRBJ2-3 gives the whole variable domain DTGVSQNPRHKITKRGQNVTFRCDPISEHNRLYWYRQTLGQGPEFLTYFQNEAQLEKSRLLSDRFSAERPKGSFSTLEIQRTEQGDSAMYLCASSLVGDTQYFGPGTRLTVL.

With regard to this clone: The same CDR3 is also encoded by other DNA sequences in this sample. The CDR3 DNA is TGCGCCAGCTCTAGGGGAAACACTGAAGCTTTCTTT. It is translated as CASSRGNTEAFF. The rearrangement links TRBV5-1 to TRBJ1-1, with a tentative D call TRBD1 (5 bases). Germline-derived CDR1 and CDR2 are SGHRS and YFSETQ. The CDR3 runs 12 residues. Trimming stripped 7 bases from V and 2 bases from J, with 9 bases between.

The chain uses TRBV10-3 and TRBJ2-7; possibly TRBD2 for D (6 bases). Between the trimmed V and J ends, which lost 2 bases and 1 base, there was a span of 12 bases. Germline V lookup: CDR1 ENHRY, CDR2 SYGVKD. This CDR3 is built from 15 residues. The CDR3 loop reads CAISEGPGVSYEQYF. The CDR3 coding sequence is TGTGCCATCAGTGAGGGGCCGGGAGTGTCCTACGAGCAGTACTTC.

In its sample, this clone was seen a few times. The CDR3 sequence is CAISGGDRRYEQYF. The CDR3 coding sequence is TGTGCCATCAGTGGTGGGGACAGACGCTACGAGCAGTACTTC. J is TRBJ2-7 and V is TRBV10-3; 7 bases agree with TRBD1. CDR1 is ENHRY and CDR2 is SYGVKD in the germline V gene. Trimming took 4 bases from V and 3 from J; bases not matched to a gene: 6. The CDR3 length is 14 residues.

This clone was counted between two and nine times. The rearrangement uses TRBV7-6 and TRBJ2-5, with 9 bases aligning to TRBD1. The trim removed 5 bases at V and 1 base at J, leaving 8 bases unmatched. The germline V gene encodes CDR1 SGHVS and CDR2 FNYEAQ. CDR3 length: 16 residues. CDR3 bases: TGTGCCAGCAGCCCGCGAGCGGGACAGGGCCAAGAGACCCAGTACTTC. This gives the protein CASSPRAGQGQETQYF.

About this clone itself: A read error may account for a junction end that differs from germline. CDR3 bases: TGCGCCAGCAGCCAAGGCCAGGGGGCGCTTGGCTACACCTTC. It yields the protein CASSQGQGALGYTF. This chain joins TRBV7-2 and TRBJ1-2, with 8 bases that match TRBD1. Germline CDR1 is SGHTA and CDR2 is FQGNSA. CDR3 length: 14 residues.

This clone was found a few times. This chain connects TRBV5-8 to TRBJ2-1; possible D gene TRBD2, 5 bases. Looked up from germline, CDR1 is SGHTS and CDR2 is YDEGEE. This CDR3 region has 11 residues. V dropped 3 bases and J dropped 9 bases, with 7 bases sitting between them. The CDR3 nucleotides are TGTGCCAGCAGCTCCGAGGGTGAGCAGTTCTTC. Translated, it gives CASSSEGEQFF.

In its sample, this clone was seen a few times. The rearrangement uses TRBV6-5 and TRBJ2-3; TRBD1 agrees at 9 bases. There are 15 residues in the CDR3. The ends lost 7 bases at V and 0 bases at J; junction bases unmatched: 5. CDR1 is MNHEY, CDR2 SVGAGI, per germline. The CDR3 here is CASTQGQGSTDTQYF. CDR3 in DNA: TGTGCCAGCACCCAAGGACAGGGGAGCACAGATACGCAGTATTTT.

The table lists this clone with a few counts. This sequence joins TRBV5-1 and TRBJ1-1, with unresolved D. The CDR3 sequence is 14 residues long. V was clipped by 0 bases and J by 7 bases, with 13 bases between them. The germline V gene has CDR1 SGHRS and CDR2 YFSETQ. Here the CDR3 DNA reads TGCGCCAGCAGCTTGGCCTCGAGGATAAGTGAAGCTTTCTTT. It encodes CASSLASRISEAFF.

The chain is built from TRBV28 and TRBJ1-2; no clear D. Per germline, CDR1 MDHEN and CDR2 SYDVKM. The CDR3 length is 13 residues. Trimming took 3 bases from V and 0 from J, leaving 5 bases between them. CDR3 loop: CASSFKANYGYTF. CDR3 DNA: TGTGCCAGCAGTTTCAAGGCTAACTATGGCTACACCTTC.

This clone was seen a few times. The CDR3 sequence: CASSISGTAKNIQYF. The CDR3, as DNA: TGTGCCAGCAGCATCTCCGGGACAGCAAAAAACATTCAGTACTTC. J is TRBJ2-4 and V is TRBV9; 7 positions match TRBD1. The CDR3 extends over 15 amino acids. CDR1 and CDR2 (germline): SGDLS, YYNGEE. V trimming: 4 bases; J trimming: 4 bases; junction bases outside the gene matches: 8.

The chain links TRBV4-3 to TRBJ2-7, with D possibly TRBD1 on 5 matching bases. This CDR3 has 16 residues. CDR1 is LGHNA, CDR2 YSLEER, per germline. The germline V and J ends were trimmed by 1 base and 4 bases, with 17 bases remaining between them. The CDR3 DNA is TGCGCCAGCAGCCAAGCTATATGGAAAGGGGTATACGAGCAGTACTTC. This codes for CASSQAIWKGVYEQYF.

The V gene is TRBV7-2, the J gene TRBJ1-1, with TRBD1 as a possible D gene (6 bases). Trimming shortened V by 5 bases and J by 1 base, and 8 bases separated the two germline ends. This CDR3 contains 13 residues. Per the germline V gene, CDR1 is SGHTA and CDR2 is FQGNSA. This chain's CDR3 is CASSPGANTEAFF. CDR3 DNA: TGTGCCAGCAGCCCAGGGGCGAACACTGAAGCTTTCTTT.